Following are 11 T cell receptor beta chains from one sample sequenced in a study of shared clonotypes between healthy human individuals. The data were produced by immunoSEQ multiplex PCR, yet TCRdb's version contains in-frame clones alone and is incomplete. The table lists around 2,100,000 clones, approximately 94% of them singletons. CD45RO-negative, CCR7-selected cells formed the naive CD8 fraction, which excluded terminally differentiated effector memory CD45RA+ cells. The specimen sequenced was naive CD8+ T cells sorted from blood. These receptor sequences come from a man aged 18 to 35 in good health.

V and J are TRBV6-1 and TRBJ1-3; TRBD1 aligns across 7 bases. Per germline, CDR1 MNHNS and CDR2 SASEGT. Losses at the gene ends were 4 bases for V and 0 bases for J; bases not matched to a gene: 6. The CDR3 runs to 16 residues. CDR3 DNA sequence: TGTGCCAGCAGTGGAAACAGGGGAAGCTCTGGAAACACCATATATTTT. This sequence encodes CASSGNRGSSGNTIYF.

The chain employs TRBV5-5 and TRBJ1-4, with a tentative D call TRBD1 (5 bases). Germline CDR1 SGHKS, CDR2 YYEKEE (reference sequence). The V gene lost 2 bases and the J gene lost 3 bases, with 17 bases spanning the gap. The CDR3 contains 17 residues. The CDR3 DNA is TGTGCCAGCAGCTTCGGAACATGGGGGGTAGCTAATGAAAAACTGTTTTTT. The encoded protein is CASSFGTWGVANEKLFF.

This CDR3 reads CASRVDRTEVGYEQYF. The DNA for the CDR3 is TGTGCCAGCAGGGTGGACAGGACCGAGGTAGGTTACGAGCAGTACTTC. The chain joins TRBV2 to TRBJ2-7; 7 bases align to TRBD1. Germline V gives CDR1 SNHLY, CDR2 FYNNEI. After removal of 6 bases from V and 4 bases from J, the junction contained 15 bases not matched to a gene. CDR3 length equals 16 residues.

The V gene is TRBV28, the J gene TRBJ2-7; 9 nucleotides match TRBD2. CDR1 is MDHEN and CDR2 is SYDVKM in the germline V gene. CDR3 length equals 17 residues. Germline trimming cut 2 bases from V and 1 base from J; bases unmatched to any gene: 9. CDR3 region: CASSLGLREGLSYEQYF. CDR3 sequence (DNA): TGTGCCAGCAGTTTAGGTTTGCGGGAGGGCCTGTCCTACGAGCAGTACTTC.

This sequence joins TRBV5-1 and TRBJ2-2, with TRBD1 matching over 10 bases. The CDR3 runs 17 residues. Germline values: CDR1 SGHRS, CDR2 YFSETQ. Trimming at V came to 5 bases and at J to 6 bases, leaving 13 bases not matched to a gene. The chain's CDR3 is CASSTIPGQGQPGELFF. In nucleotides, the CDR3 is TGCGCCAGCAGTACCATCCCGGGACAGGGGCAGCCCGGGGAGCTGTTTTTT.

The chain is built from TRBV13 and TRBJ2-3; D gene uncertain. The CDR3 is 14 residues long. CDR1 is PRHDT, CDR2 FYEKMQ, per germline (reference sequence). The V end was cut by 0 bases, the J end by 5 bases, with 9 bases between. Written as DNA, the CDR3 is TGTGCCAGCAGCTTAGGCCTCACCGGAGATACGCAGTATTTT. Its translation is CASSLGLTGDTQYF.

The chain joins TRBV4-1 to TRBJ2-7; no firm D call. This CDR3 has 14 residues. CDR1 and CDR2 from the germline V gene are MGHRA and YSYEKL. V lost 2 bases and J lost 0, with 8 bases in between. The CDR3 DNA is TGCGCCAGCAGCCAAAACGCAGTCTCCTACGAGCAGTACTTC. Translating it yields CASSQNAVSYEQYF.

This chain connects TRBV6-6 to TRBJ1-1; no definite D call. The CDR3 totals 14 residues. The germline CDR1 and CDR2 sequences are MNHNY and SVGAGI (reference sequence). The V end lost 4 bases, the J end lost 0 bases, and 9 bases lay between the germline ends. The CDR3 coding sequence is TGTGCCAGCAGTTGGACGGTGATGAACACTGAAGCTTTCTTT. Its protein is CASSWTVMNTEAFF.

The chain recombines TRBV25-1 with TRBJ2-5; a weak D match, TRBD2 (5 bases). V lost 0 bases and J lost 3, with 17 bases in between. The CDR3 is 17 residues long. Germline V CDR1 and CDR2: MGHDK, SYGVNS. The DNA for the CDR3 is TGTGCCAGCAGTGAATATATTAGTATCGGACTTAAAGAGACCCAGTACTTC. This encodes CASSEYISIGLKETQYF.

The V and J genes are TRBV27 and TRBJ1-1, with 8 bases that match TRBD1. Germline V gene data show CDR1 as MNHEY and CDR2 as SMNVEV (reference sequence). V lost 2 bases and J lost 5; bases outside the gene matches: 4. The CDR3 has 14 residues. CDR3 in amino acids: CASSLDRGPTEAFF. The DNA for the CDR3 is TGTGCCAGCAGTTTAGACAGGGGCCCTACTGAAGCTTTCTTT.

This chain links TRBV30 with TRBJ2-7; D remains ambiguous. Trimming left V 2 bases short and J 8 bases short, with 16 bases between. Germline-derived CDR1 and CDR2 are GTSNPN and SVGIG (reference sequence). The CDR3 sequence is 13 residues long. The CDR3 bases are TGTGCCTGGAGTAAGGGAACAGTACCACAGCAGTACTTC. This codes for CAWSKGTVPQQYF.